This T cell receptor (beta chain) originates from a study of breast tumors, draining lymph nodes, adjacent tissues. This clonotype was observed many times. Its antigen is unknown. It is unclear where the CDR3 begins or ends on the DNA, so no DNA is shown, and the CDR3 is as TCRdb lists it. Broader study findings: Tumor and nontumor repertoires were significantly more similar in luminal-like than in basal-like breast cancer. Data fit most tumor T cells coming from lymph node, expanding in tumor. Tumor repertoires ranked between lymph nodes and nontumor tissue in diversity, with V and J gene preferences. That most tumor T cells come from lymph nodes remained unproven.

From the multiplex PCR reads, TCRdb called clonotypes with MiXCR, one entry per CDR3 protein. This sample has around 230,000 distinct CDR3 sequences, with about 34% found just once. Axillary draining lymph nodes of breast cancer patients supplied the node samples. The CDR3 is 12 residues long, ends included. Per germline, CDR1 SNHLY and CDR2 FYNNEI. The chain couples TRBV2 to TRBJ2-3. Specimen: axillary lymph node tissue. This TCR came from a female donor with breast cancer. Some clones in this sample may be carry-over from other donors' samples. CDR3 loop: CASSTSLDTQYF.